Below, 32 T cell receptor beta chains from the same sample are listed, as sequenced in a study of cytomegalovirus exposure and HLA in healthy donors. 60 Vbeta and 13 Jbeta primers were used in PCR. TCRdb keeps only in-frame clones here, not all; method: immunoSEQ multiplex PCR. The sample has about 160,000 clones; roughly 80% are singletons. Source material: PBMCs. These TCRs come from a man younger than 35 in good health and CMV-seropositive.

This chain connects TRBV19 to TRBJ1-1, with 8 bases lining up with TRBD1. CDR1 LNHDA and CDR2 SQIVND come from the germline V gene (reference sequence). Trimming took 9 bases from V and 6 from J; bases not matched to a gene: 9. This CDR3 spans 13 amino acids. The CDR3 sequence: CARGTGGTAEAFF. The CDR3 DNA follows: TGTGCCAGGGGGACAGGAGGAACCGCTGAAGCTTTCTTT.

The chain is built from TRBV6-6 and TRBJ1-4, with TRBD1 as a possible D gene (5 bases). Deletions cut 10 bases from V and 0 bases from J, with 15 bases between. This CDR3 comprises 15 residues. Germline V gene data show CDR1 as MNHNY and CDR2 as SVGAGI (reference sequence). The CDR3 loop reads CATRQGATTNEKLFF. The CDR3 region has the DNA TGTGCCACCCGACAAGGGGCGACAACTAATGAAAAACTGTTTTTT.

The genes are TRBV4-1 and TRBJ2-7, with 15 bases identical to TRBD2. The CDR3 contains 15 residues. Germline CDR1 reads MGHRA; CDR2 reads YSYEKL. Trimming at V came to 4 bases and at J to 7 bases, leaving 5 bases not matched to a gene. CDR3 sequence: CASSLGLAGGMEQYF. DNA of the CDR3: TGCGCCAGCAGCCTGGGACTAGCGGGAGGAATGGAGCAGTACTTC.

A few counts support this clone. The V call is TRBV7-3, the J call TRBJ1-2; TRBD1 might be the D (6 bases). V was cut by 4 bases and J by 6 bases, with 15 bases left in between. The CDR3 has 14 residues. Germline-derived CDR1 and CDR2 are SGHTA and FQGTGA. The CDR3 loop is CASSSLGGGDGYTF. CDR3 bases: TGTGCCAGCAGCTCACTAGGGGGAGGGGATGGCTACACCTTC.

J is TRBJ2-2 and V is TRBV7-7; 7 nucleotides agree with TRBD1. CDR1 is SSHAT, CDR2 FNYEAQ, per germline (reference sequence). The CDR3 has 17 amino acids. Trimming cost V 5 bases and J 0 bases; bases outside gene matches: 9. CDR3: CASSPPRTGSNTGELFF. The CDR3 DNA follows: TGTGCCAGCAGCCCGCCTCGGACAGGATCGAACACCGGGGAGCTGTTTTTT.

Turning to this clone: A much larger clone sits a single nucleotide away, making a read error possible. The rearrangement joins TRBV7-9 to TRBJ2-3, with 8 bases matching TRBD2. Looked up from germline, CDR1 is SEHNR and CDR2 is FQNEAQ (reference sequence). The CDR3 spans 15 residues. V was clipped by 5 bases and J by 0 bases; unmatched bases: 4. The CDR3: CASSDSSGSTDTQYF. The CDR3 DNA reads TGTGCCAGCAGCGACTCTAGCGGGAGCACAGATACGCAGTATTTT.

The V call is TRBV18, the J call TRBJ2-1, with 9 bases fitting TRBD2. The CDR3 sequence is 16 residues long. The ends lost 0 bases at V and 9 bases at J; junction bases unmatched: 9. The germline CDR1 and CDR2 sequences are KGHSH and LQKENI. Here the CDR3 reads CASSPPGAGGPGEQFF. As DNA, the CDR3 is TGTGCCAGCTCACCACCGGGGGCGGGAGGGCCGGGTGAGCAGTTCTTC.

The CDR3 sequence is CASSSQGRHGYTF. For the CDR3, the DNA is TGTGCCAGCAGCTCACAGGGTAGACATGGCTACACCTTC. The V call is TRBV5-4, the J call TRBJ1-2, with D maybe TRBD1 (6 bases). Germline CDR1 reads SGHNT; CDR2 reads YYREEE (reference sequence). V was trimmed by 3 bases and J by 6 bases, leaving 12 bases between them. CDR3 length: 13 residues.

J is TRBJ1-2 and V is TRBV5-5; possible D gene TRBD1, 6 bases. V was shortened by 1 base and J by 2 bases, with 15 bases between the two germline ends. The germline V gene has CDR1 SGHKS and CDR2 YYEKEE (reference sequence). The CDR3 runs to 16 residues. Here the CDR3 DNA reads TGTGCCAGCAGCTTGTATCAGGGGAAGGGAAACTATGGCTACACCTTC. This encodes CASSLYQGKGNYGYTF.

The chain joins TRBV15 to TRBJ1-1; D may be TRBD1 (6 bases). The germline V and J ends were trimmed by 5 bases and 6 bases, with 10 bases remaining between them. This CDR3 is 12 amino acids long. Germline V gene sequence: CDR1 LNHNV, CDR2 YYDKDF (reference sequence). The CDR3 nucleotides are TGTGCCACCAGCTGGGGGGGCGCTGAAGCTTTCTTT. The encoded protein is CATSWGGAEAFF.

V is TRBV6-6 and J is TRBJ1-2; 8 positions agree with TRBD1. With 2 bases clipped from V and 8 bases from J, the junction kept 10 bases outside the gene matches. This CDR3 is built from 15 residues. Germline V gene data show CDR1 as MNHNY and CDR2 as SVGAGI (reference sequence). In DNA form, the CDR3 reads TGTGCCAGCAGTTACACAGAGCAGGGGGCTTGGGGCTACACCTTC. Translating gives CASSYTEQGAWGYTF.

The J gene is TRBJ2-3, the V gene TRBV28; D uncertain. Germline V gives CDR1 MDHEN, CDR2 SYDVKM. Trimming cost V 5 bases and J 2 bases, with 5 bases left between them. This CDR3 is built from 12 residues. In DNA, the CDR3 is TGTGCCAGCAGTGCCTACACAGATACGCAGTATTTT. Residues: CASSAYTDTQYF.

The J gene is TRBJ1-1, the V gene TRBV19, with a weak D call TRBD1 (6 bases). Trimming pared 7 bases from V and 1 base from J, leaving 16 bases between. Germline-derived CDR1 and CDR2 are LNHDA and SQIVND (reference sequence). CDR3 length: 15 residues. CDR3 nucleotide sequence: TGTGCCAGTATTCGGAAGGACAGCCAGAACACTGAAGCTTTCTTT. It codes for CASIRKDSQNTEAFF.

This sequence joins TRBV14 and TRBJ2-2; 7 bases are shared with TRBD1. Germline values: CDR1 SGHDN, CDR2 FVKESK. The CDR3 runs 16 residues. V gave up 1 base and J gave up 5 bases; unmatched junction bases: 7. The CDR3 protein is CASSQVGGQGTGELFF. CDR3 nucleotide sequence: TGTGCCAGCAGCCAAGTAGGGGGCCAAGGAACCGGGGAGCTGTTTTTT.

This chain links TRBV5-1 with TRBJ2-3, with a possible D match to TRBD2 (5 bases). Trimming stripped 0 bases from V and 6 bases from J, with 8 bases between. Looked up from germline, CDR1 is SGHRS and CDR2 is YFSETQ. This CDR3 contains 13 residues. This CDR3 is CASSLVEGDTQYF. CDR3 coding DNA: TGCGCCAGCAGCTTGGTAGAGGGTGATACGCAGTATTTT.

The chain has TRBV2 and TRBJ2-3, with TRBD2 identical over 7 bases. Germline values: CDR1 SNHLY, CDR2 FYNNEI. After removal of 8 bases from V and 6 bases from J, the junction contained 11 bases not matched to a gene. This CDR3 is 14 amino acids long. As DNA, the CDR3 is TGTGCCAGCGGACTAGTGGGTGACCGGGATACGCAGTATTTT. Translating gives CASGLVGDRDTQYF.

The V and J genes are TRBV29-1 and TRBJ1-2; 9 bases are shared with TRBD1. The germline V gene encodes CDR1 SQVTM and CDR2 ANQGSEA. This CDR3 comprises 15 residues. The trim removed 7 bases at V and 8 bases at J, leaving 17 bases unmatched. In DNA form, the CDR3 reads TGCAGCGCACCTATAGGGACAGGGTTAATGGGAGGCTACACCTTC. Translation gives CSAPIGTGLMGGYTF.

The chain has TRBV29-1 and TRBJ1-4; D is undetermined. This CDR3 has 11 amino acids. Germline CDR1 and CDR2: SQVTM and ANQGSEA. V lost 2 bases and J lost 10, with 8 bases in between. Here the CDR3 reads CSVEFRGKLFF. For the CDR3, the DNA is TGCAGCGTTGAATTTCGGGGAAAACTGTTTTTT.

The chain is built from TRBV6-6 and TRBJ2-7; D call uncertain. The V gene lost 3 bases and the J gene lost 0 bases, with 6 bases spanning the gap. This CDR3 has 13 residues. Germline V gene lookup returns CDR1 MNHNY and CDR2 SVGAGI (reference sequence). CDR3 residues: CASSYLSSYEQYF. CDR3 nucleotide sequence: TGTGCCAGCAGTTATCTTAGCTCCTACGAGCAGTACTTC.

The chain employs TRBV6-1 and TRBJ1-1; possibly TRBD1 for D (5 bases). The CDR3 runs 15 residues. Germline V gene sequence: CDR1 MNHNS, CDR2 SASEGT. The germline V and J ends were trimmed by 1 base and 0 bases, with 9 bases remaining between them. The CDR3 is CASSEVLGVNTEAFF. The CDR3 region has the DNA TGTGCCAGCAGTGAAGTTTTAGGGGTGAACACTGAAGCTTTCTTT.

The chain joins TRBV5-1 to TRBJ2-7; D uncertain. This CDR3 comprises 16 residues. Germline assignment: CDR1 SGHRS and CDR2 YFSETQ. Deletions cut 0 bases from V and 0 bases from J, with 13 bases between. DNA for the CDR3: TGCGCCAGCAGCTTGGCCCCAGGAACGAGCTCCTACGAGCAGTACTTC. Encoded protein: CASSLAPGTSSYEQYF. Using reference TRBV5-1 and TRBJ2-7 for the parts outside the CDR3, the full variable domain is KAGVTQTPRYLIKTRGQQVTLSCSPISGHRSVSWYQQTPGQGLQFLFEYFSETQRNKGNFPGRFSGRQFSNSRSEMNVSTLELGDSALYLCASSLAPGTSSYEQYFGPGTRLTVT.

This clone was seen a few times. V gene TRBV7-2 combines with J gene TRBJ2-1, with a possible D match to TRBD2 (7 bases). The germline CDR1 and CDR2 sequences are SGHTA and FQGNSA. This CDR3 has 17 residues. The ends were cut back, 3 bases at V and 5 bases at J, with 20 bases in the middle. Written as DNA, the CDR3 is TGTGCCAGCAGCTTTCGGGGGAAGGGGGGGAGGGACAATGAGCAGTTCTTC. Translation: CASSFRGKGGRDNEQFF.

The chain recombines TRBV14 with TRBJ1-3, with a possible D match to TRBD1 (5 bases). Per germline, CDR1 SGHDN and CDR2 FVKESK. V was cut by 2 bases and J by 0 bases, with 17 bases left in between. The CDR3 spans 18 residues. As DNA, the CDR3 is TGTGCCAGCAGCCAACGATCTGGGGCCTTACACTCTGGAAACACCATATATTTT. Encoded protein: CASSQRSGALHSGNTIYF.

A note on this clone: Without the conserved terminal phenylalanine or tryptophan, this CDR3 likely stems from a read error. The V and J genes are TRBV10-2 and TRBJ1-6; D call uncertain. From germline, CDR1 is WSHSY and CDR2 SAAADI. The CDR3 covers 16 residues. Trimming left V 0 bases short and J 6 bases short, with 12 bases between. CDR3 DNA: TGCGCCAGCAGTGAGTCGAGTCCCAAACCTAATTCACCCCTCCACCTT. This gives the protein CASSESSPKPNSPLHL.

DNA of the CDR3: TGTGCCAGCAGTTCGCAACTACCGGGACAGAGGAACACTGAAGCTTTCTTT. This sequence encodes CASSSQLPGQRNTEAFF. The chain joins TRBV28 to TRBJ1-1, with 7 bases matching TRBD1. CDR1 is MDHEN and CDR2 is SYDVKM in the germline V gene. V lost 4 bases to trimming and J lost 1 base; unmatched junction nucleotides: 12. This CDR3 comprises 17 residues.

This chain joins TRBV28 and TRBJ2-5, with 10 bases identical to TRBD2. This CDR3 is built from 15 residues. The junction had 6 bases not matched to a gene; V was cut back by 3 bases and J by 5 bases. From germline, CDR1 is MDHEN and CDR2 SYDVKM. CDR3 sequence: CASSFEREGGETQYF. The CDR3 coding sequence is TGTGCCAGCAGTTTTGAGCGGGAGGGCGGGGAGACCCAGTACTTC. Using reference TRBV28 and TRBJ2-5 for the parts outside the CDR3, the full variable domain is DVKVTQSSRYLVKRTGEKVFLECVQDMDHENMFWYRQDPGLGLRLIYFSYDVKMKEKGDIPEGYSVSREKKERFSLILESASTNQTSMYLCASSFEREGGETQYFGPGTRLLVL.

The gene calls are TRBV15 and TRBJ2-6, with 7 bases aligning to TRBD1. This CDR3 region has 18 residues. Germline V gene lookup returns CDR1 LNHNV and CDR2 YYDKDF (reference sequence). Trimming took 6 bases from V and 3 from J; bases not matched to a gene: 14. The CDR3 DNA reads TGTGCCACCAGTACAGGGTGGACAGGTAACGATGGGGCCAACGTCCTGACTTTC. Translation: CATSTGWTGNDGANVLTF.

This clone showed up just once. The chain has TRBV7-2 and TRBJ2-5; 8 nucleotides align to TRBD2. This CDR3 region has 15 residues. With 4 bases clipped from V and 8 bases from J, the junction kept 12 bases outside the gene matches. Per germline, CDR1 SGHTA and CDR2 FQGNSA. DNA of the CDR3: TGTGCCAGCAGCTCAGGGCGGGAGGCGGGACGAACCCAGTACTTC. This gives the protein CASSSGREAGRTQYF.

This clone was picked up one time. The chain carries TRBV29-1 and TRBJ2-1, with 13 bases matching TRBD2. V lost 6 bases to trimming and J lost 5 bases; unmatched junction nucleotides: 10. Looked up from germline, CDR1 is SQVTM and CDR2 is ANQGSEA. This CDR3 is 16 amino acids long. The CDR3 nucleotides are TGCAGCGTAACTAGCGGGAGGGCCAGTGAACACAATGAGCAGTTCTTC. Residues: CSVTSGRASEHNEQFF.

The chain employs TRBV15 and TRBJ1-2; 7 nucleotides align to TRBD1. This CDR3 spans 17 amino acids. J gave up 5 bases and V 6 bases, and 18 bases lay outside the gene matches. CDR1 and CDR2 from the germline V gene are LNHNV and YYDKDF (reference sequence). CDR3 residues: CATSQSPTTGVGYGYTF. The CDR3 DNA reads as TGTGCCACCAGTCAGAGTCCTACAACAGGGGTGGGGTATGGCTACACCTTC.

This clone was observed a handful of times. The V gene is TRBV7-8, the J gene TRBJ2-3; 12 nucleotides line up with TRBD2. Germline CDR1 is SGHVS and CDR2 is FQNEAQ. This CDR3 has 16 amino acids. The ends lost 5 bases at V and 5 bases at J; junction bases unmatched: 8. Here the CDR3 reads CASSPGTSGPRDTQYF. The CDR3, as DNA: TGTGCCAGCAGCCCAGGGACTAGCGGGCCTAGAGATACGCAGTATTTT.

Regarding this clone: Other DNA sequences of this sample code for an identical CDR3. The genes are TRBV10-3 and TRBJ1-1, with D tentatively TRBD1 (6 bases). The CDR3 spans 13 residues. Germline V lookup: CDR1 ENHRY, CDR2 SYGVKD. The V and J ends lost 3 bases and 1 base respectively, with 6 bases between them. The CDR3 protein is CAISEGGNTEAFF. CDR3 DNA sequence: TGTGCCATCAGTGAAGGGGGGAACACTGAAGCTTTCTTT.